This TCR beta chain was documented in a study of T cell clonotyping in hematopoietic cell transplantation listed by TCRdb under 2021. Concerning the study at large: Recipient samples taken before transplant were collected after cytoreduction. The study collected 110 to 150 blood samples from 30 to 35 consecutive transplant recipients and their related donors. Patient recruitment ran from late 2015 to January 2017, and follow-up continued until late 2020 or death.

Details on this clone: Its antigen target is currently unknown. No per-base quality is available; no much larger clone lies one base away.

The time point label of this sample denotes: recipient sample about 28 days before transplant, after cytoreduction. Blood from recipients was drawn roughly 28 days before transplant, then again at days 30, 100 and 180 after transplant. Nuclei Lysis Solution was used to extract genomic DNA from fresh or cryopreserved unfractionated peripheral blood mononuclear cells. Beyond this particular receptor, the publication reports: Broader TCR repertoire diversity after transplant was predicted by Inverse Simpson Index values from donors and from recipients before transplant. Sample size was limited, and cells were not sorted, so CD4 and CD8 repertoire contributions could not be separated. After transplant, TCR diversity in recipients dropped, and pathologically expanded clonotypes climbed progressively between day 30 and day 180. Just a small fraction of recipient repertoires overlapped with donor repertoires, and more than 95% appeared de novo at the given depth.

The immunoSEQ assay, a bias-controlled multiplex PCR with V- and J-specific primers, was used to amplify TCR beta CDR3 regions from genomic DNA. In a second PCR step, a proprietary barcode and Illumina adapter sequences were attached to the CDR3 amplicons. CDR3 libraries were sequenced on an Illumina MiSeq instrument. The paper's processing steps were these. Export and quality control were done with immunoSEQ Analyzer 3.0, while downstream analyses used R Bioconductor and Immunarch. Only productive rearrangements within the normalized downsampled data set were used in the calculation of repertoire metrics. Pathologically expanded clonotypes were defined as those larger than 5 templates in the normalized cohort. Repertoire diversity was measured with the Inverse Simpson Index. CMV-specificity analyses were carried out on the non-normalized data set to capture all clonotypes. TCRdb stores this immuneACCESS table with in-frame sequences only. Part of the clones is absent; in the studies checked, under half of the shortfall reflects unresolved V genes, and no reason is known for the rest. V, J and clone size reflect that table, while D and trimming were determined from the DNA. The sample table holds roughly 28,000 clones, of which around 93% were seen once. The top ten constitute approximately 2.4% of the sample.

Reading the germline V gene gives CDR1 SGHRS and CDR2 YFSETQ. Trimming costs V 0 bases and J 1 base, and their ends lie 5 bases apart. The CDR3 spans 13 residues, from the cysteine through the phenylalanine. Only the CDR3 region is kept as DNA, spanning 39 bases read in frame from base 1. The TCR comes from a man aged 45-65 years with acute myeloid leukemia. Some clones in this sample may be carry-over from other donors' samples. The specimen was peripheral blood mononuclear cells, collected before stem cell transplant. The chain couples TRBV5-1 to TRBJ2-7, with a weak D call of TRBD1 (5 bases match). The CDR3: CASSLDRSYEQYF. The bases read TGCGCCAGCAGCTTGGACAGGTCCTACGAGCAGTACTTC.